Listed below are T cell receptor beta chains from one sample, sequenced in a study of T cells in Graves' hyperthyroidism and ophthalmopathy. TCRdb re-derived calls from the multiplex PCR reads in MiXCR, one entry per CDR3 protein. The table records hundreds of thousands of distinct CDR3 sequences, nearly 45% of them present only once. Sequencing was carried out using peripheral blood or thyroid tissue (not recorded which). These receptors all come from an adult man with Graves' disease, either hyperthyroidism or ophthalmopathy (not recorded which). The CDR3 runs from the conserved cysteine through the conserved F or W. Fields, in order: clone size, V gene, J gene, D gene, CDR3 protein, CDR3 DNA. A D gene is named only where the DNA matches it firmly. Not every row has a clone size; where given, it reads once, few, many or a size class.

-	TRBV2	TRBJ2-7	TRBD1	CASSLDRGVTYEQYF	TGTGCCAGCAGTCTTGACAGGGGGGTTACCTACGAGCAGTACTTC
-	TRBV5-1	TRBJ2-2	TRBD2	CASSPASGNTGELFF	TGCGCCAGCAGTCCGGCTAGCGGCAACACCGGAGAGCTGTTTTTT
-	TRBV2	TRBJ1-2	TRBD1	CASSGGRQGNYGYTF	TGTGCCAGCAGTGGGGGAAGACAGGGAAACTATGGCTACACCTTC
few	TRBV20-1	TRBJ2-5	TRBD1	CSAVTRQGTGETQYF	TGCAGTGCGGTGACTCGACAGGGGACGGGGGAGACCCAGTACTTC
-	TRBV25-1	TRBJ2-6	-	CASSRRSSGANVLTF	TGTGCCAGCTCAAGACGGAGCTCTGGGGCCAACGTCCTGACTTTC
-	TRBV12-3/TRBV12-4	TRBJ1-2	TRBD1	CASNPAGTVYGYTF	TGTGCCAGCAATCCAGCCGGGACAGTCTATGGCTACACCTTC
-	TRBV6-1	TRBJ1-4	-	CAISEAWGKGLFF	TGTGCCATCAGTGAAGCGTGGGGTAAAGGGCTGTTTTTT
few	TRBV5-1	TRBJ1-2	-	CASSSWSSDSYGYTF	TGCGCCAGCAGCTCTTGGTCAAGCGACAGCTATGGCTACACCTTC
-	TRBV7-9	TRBJ1-2	TRBD1	CASSIAGTGQGYGYTF	TGTGCCAGCAGTATTGCCGGGACAGGACAAGGCTATGGCTACACCTTC
once	TRBV15	TRBJ1-6	-	CATSGDYRSPLHF	TGTGCCACCAGCGGGGACTATCGATCACCCCTCCACTTT
-	TRBV7-9	TRBJ1-6	-	CASSLLPHGPQWSPLHF	TGTGCCAGCAGCTTATTACCCCACGGGCCGCAGTGGTCACCCCTCCACTTT
many	TRBV7-3	TRBJ1-1	-	CASSLIRDTEAFF	TGTGCCAGCAGCTTAATAAGGGACACTGAAGCTTTCTTT
-	TRBV12-3/TRBV12-4	TRBJ1-5	-	CASTSRGGGRNQPQHF	TGTGCCAGCACCTCCAGGGGCGGGGGCCGGAATCAGCCCCAGCATTTT
few	TRBV2	TRBJ1-5	TRBD1	CASSTDRDSNQPQHF	TGTGCCAGCAGTACGGACAGGGATAGCAATCAGCCCCAGCATTTT
-	TRBV14	TRBJ1-2	TRBD1	CASSRDRRRYTF	TGTGCCAGCAGTAGGGACAGGCGTCGTTACACCTTC
-	TRBV5-4	TRBJ1-5	-	CASSARGGAQPQHF	TGTGCCAGCAGCGCCCGGGGCGGGGCGCAGCCCCAGCATTTT
once	TRBV24-1	TRBJ2-5	-	CATSDFGVETQYF	TGTGCCACCAGTGATTTTGGGGTTGAGACCCAGTACTTC